Detailed here is one T cell receptor beta chain. Antigen unknown. The data were obtained in a study of cytomegalovirus exposure and HLA in healthy donors. Libraries were prepared by immunoSEQ multiplex PCR; TCRdb keeps only in-frame clonotypes and omits some of them. The sample carries some 130,000 clones, around 89% recorded once. Trimming pared 3 bases from V and 7 bases from J, leaving 15 bases between. Germline V gene sequence: CDR1 PRHDT, CDR2 FYEKMQ (reference sequence). The length of the CDR3 is 14 residues. Regarding the study as a whole: According to the study, 160 or so TCR beta chains were cytomegalovirus-associated. Both high specificity and high sensitivity reportedly marked the classifier's diagnosis of cytomegalovirus status.

The chain employs TRBV13 and TRBJ1-2; D might be TRBD1 (6 bases). The receptor's source is a young woman in good health and CMV-seropositive. The sequenced material came from PBMCs. This chain's CDR3 is CASSFTGSPSGYTF. For the CDR3, the DNA is TGTGCCAGCAGCTTCACAGGGAGCCCTTCTGGCTACACCTTC.